One sample yielded the 10 T cell receptor beta chains listed below, sequenced in a study of blood T cell repertoires in COVID-19. Data came from immunoSEQ multiplex PCR; TCRdb stores just in-frame clones and leaves some out. The sample yields roughly 160,000 clones, 84% seen once. Sequenced: peripheral blood. These receptors were obtained from a man aged 18 to 35 with active or convalescent COVID-19.

This chain connects TRBV29-1 to TRBJ2-3, with 8 bases identical to TRBD2. Germline V gene data show CDR1 as SQVTM and CDR2 as ANQGSEA. The length of the CDR3 is 13 residues. V lost 1 base and J lost 4; bases outside the gene matches: 1. The CDR3 DNA sequence: TGCAGCGTTGAAGCGGGAGGGTCAGATACGCAGTATTTT. It translates to CSVEAGGSDTQYF.

The rearrangement joins TRBV6-5 to TRBJ1-2; 7 bases are shared with TRBD1. The CDR3 is 13 residues long. Germline V gives CDR1 MNHEY, CDR2 SVGAGI. Trimming removed 8 bases from V and 8 bases from J; junction bases left unmatched: 11. In DNA, the CDR3 is TGTGCCAGCCGGACGGACAGGATGAGGGGCTACACCTTC. It is translated as CASRTDRMRGYTF.

The genes are TRBV29-1 and TRBJ2-1; 7 bases line up with TRBD2. The CDR3 is 13 residues long. CDR1 is SQVTM and CDR2 is ANQGSEA in the germline V gene. V was clipped by 7 bases and J by 7 bases; unmatched bases: 10. CDR3 sequence: CSGSTQGGNEQFF. Here the CDR3 DNA reads TGCAGCGGAAGCACCCAGGGAGGGAATGAGCAGTTCTTC.

V gene TRBV15 combines with J gene TRBJ2-7, with TRBD2 matching over 8 bases. Losses at the gene ends were 0 bases for V and 11 bases for J; bases not matched to a gene: 6. The CDR3 is 13 amino acids. Germline CDR1 reads LNHNV; CDR2 reads YYDKDF (reference sequence). The CDR3 protein is CATSRDMTSEKYF. The CDR3 nucleotides are TGTGCCACCAGCAGAGATATGACTAGCGAAAAGTACTTC.

The rearrangement links TRBV28 to TRBJ1-6; D uncertain. This CDR3 contains 14 residues. V shed 5 bases and J shed 7 bases, with 12 bases lying between them. CDR1 is MDHEN and CDR2 is SYDVKM in the germline V gene. The CDR3 nucleotides are TGTGCCAGCAGTCATGGAGGAGGGAATTCACCCCTCCACTTT. Translating it yields CASSHGGGNSPLHF.

There are many counts of this clone. The genes are TRBV7-8 and TRBJ2-2; 11 nucleotides match TRBD2. CDR1 and CDR2 (germline): SGHVS, FQNEAQ. J lost 1 base, V lost 4 bases, and 2 bases had no gene match. CDR3 length: 16 amino acids. Written as DNA, the CDR3 is TGTGCCAGCAGCTACGGACTAGCGGGGAACACCGGGGAGCTGTTTTTT. It codes for CASSYGLAGNTGELFF.

The chain joins TRBV29-1 to TRBJ1-1; the D gene is possibly TRBD1 (6 bases). The V end was cut by 3 bases, the J end by 5 bases, with 10 bases between. Germline assignment: CDR1 SQVTM and CDR2 ANQGSEA. The CDR3 loop spans 12 amino acids. CDR3 sequence: CSVDRGKTEAFF. The CDR3 nucleotides read TGCAGCGTTGACAGGGGAAAAACTGAAGCTTTCTTT.

The rearrangement joins TRBV18 to TRBJ2-7, with D possibly being TRBD1 (6 bases). Trimming shortened V by 5 bases and J by 3 bases, and 11 bases separated the two germline ends. In germline, CDR1 is KGHSH, CDR2 LQKENI. This CDR3 has 13 residues. DNA for the CDR3: TGTGCCAGCTCAACTCGACAGGACTACGAGCAGTACTTC. It encodes CASSTRQDYEQYF.

The table lists this clone with a count of one. The chain joins TRBV19 to TRBJ1-2; D is undetermined. The ends were cut back, 7 bases at V and 4 bases at J, with 10 bases in the middle. Germline V CDR1 and CDR2: LNHDA, SQIVND (reference sequence). The length of the CDR3 is 12 residues. This chain's CDR3 is CASTPDFYGYTF. The CDR3 DNA is TGTGCCAGTACCCCCGACTTCTATGGCTACACCTTC.

The CDR3 region has the DNA TGTGCCACCAGCAGAGAGACAGATAGCAATCAGCCCCAGCATTTT. Its protein product is CATSRETDSNQPQHF. The chain has TRBV15 and TRBJ1-5; TRBD1 is a possible D gene (5 bases). Trimming stripped 0 bases from V and 0 bases from J, with 6 bases between. CDR1 is LNHNV and CDR2 is YYDKDF in the germline V gene (reference sequence). The CDR3 has 15 residues.